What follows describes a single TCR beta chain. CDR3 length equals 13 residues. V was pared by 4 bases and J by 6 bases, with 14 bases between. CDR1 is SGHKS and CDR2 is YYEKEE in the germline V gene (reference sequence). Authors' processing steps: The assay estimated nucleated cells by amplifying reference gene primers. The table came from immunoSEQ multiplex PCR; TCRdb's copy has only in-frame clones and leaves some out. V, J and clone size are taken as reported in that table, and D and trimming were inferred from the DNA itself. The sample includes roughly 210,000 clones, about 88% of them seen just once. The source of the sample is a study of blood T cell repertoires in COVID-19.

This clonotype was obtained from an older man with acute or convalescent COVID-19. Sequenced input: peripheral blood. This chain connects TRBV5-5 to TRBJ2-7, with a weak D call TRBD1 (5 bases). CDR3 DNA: TGTGCCAGCAGCCTTCTGGACATATTCGAGCAGTACTTC. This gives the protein CASSLLDIFEQYF.